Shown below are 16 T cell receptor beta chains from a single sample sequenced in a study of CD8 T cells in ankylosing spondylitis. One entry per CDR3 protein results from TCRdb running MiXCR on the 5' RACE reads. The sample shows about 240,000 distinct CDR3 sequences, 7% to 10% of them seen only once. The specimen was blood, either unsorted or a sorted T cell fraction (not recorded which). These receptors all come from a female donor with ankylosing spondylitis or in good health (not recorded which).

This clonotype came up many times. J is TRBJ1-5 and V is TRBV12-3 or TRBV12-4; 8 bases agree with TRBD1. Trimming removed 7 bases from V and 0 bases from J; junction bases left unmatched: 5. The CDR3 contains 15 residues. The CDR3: CASTQGAISNQPQHF. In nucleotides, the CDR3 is TGTGCCAGCACCCAGGGGGCGATTAGCAATCAGCCCCAGCATTTT.

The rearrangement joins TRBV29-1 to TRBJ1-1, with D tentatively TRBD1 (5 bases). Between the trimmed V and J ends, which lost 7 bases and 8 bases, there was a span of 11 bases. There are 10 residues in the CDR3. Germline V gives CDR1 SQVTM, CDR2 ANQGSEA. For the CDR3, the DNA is TGCAGCGGGGGGTCAGGGGAAGCTTTCTTT. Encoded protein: CSGGSGEAFF.

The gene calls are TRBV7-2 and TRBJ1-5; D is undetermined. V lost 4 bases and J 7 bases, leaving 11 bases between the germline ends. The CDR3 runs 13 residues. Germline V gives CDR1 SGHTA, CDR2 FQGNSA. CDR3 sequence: CASSSSGRQPQHF. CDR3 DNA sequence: TGTGCCAGCAGCTCAAGCGGCCGACAGCCCCAGCATTTT.

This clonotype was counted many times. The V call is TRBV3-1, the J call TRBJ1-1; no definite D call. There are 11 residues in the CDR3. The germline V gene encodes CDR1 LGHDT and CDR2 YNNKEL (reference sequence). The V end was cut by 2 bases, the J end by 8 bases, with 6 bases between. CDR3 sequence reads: CASSQRGEAFF. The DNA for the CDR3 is TGTGCCAGCAGCCAACGTGGGGAAGCTTTCTTT.

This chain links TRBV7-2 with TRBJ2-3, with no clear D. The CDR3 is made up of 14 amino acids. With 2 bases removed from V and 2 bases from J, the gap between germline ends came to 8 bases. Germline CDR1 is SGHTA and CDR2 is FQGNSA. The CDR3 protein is CASSLSAPTDTQYF. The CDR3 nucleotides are TGTGCCAGCAGCTTAAGCGCTCCCACAGATACGCAGTATTTT.

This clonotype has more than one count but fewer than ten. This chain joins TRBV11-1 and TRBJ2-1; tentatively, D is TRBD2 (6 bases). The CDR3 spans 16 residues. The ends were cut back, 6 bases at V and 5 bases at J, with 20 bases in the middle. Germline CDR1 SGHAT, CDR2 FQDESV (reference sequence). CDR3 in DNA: TGTGCCAGCAGGGAGGGGCCTAGGACCTCACACAATGAGCAGTTCTTC. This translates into CASREGPRTSHNEQFF.

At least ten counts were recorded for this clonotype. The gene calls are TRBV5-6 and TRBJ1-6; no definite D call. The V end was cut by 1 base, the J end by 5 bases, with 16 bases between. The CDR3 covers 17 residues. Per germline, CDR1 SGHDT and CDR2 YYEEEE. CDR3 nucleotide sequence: TGTGCCAGCAGCTTGCGTCTCCTGCTGGGGAATAATTCACCCCTCCACTTT. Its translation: CASSLRLLLGNNSPLHF.

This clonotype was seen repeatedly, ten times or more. The CDR3 nucleotides are TGTGCCAGCAGCTTGTTGCTCGATAGCTCTGGGGCCAACGTCCTGACTTTC. It yields the protein CASSLLLDSSGANVLTF. The chain carries TRBV5-8 and TRBJ2-6, with no clear D. This CDR3 is 17 amino acids long. V gave up 1 base and J gave up 0 bases, with 11 bases separating them. The germline V gene has CDR1 SGHTS and CDR2 YDEGEE.

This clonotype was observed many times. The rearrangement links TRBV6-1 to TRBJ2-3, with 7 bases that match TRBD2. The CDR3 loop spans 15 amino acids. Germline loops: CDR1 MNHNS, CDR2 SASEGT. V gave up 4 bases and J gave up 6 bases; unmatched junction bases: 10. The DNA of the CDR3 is TGTGCCAGCAGTGTACGGGAGGCCCCTACGGATACGCAGTATTTT. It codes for CASSVREAPTDTQYF.

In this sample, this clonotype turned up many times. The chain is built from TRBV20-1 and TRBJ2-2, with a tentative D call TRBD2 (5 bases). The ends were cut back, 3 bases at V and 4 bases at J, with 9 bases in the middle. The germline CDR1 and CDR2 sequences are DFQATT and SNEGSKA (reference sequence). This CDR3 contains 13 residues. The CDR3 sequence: CSARTTSTGELFF. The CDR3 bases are TGCAGTGCTAGGACTACCTCCACCGGGGAGCTGTTTTTT.

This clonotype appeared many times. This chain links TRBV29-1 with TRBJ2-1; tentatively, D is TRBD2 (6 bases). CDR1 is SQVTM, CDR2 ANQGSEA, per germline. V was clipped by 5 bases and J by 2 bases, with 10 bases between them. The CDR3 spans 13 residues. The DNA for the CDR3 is TGCAGCGTTACGGGAGAGACCTACAATGAGCAGTTCTTC. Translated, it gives CSVTGETYNEQFF.

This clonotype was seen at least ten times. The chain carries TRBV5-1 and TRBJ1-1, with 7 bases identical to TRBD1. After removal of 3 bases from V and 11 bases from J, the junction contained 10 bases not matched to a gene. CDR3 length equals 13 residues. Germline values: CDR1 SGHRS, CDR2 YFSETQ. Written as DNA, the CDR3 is TGCGCCAGCAGCTCCTTGACCAGGGGGGTGGCTTTCTTT. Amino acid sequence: CASSSLTRGVAFF.

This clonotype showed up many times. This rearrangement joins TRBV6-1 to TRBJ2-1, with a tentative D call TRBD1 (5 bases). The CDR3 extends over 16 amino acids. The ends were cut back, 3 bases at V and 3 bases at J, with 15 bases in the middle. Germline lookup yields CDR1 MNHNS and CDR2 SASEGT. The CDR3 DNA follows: TGTGCCAGCAGTGAGATCGCGGCAGGGTTCTACAATGAGCAGTTCTTC. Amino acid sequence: CASSEIAAGFYNEQFF.

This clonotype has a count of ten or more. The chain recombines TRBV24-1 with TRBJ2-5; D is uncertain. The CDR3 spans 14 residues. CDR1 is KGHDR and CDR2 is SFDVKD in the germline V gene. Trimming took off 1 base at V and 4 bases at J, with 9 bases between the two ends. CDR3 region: CATSDFSLGETQYF. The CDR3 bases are TGTGCCACCAGTGATTTTAGTCTGGGAGAGACCCAGTACTTC.

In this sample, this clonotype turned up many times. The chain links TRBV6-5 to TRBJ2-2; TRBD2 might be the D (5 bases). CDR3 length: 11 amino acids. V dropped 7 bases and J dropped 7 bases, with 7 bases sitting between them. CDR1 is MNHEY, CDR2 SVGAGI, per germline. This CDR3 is CASTRGGELFF. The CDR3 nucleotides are TGTGCCAGCACCCGGGGCGGGGAGCTGTTTTTT.

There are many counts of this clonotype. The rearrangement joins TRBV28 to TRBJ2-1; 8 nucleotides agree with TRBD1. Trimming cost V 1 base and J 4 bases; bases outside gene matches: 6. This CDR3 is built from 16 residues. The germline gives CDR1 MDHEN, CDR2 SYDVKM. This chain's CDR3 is CASSLSSGGGYNEQFF. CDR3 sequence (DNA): TGTGCCAGCAGTTTATCGTCAGGGGGCGGTTACAATGAGCAGTTCTTC.